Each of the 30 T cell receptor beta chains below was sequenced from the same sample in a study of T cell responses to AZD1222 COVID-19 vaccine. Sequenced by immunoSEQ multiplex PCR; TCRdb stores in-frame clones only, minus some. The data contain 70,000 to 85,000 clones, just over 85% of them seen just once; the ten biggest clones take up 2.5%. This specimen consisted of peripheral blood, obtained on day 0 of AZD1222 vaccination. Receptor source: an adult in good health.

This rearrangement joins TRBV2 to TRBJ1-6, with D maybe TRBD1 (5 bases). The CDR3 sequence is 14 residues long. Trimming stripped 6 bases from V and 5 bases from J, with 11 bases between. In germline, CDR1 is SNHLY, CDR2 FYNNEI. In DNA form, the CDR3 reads TGTGCCAGCAGGACGGGGACGGATAATTCACCCCTCCACTTT. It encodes CASRTGTDNSPLHF.

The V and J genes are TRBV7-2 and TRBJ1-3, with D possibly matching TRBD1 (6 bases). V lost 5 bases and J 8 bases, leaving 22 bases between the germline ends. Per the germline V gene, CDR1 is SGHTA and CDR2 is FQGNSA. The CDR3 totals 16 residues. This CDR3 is CASSPGGGAVRHTIYF. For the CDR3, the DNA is TGTGCCAGCAGCCCCGGCGGGGGGGCGGTTCGTCACACCATATATTTT.

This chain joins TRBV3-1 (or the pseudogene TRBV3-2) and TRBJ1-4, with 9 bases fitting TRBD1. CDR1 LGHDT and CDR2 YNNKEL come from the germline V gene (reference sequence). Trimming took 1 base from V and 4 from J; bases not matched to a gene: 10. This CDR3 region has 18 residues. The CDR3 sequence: CASSQGVGTGLVNEKLFF. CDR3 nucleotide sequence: TGTGCCAGCAGCCAAGGAGTCGGGACAGGGTTGGTTAATGAAAAACTGTTTTTT.

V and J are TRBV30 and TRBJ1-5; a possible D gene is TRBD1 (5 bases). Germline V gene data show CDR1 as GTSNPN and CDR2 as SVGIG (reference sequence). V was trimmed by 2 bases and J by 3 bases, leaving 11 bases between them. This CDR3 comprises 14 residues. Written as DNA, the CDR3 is TGTGCCTGGAGTCTGGGGACTGTCAATCAGCCCCAGCATTTT. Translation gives CAWSLGTVNQPQHF.

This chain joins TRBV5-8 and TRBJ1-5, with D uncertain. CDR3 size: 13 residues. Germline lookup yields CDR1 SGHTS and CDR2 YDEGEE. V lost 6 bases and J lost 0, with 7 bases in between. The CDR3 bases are TGTGCCAGCACCCCGAGTAGCAATCAGCCCCAGCATTTT. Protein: CASTPSSNQPQHF.

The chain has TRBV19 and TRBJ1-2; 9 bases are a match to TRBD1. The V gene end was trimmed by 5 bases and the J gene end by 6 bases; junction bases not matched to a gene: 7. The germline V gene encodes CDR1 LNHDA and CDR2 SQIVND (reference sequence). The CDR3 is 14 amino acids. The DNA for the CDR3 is TGTGCCAGTAGTTCGTTGACAGGGGGTCATGGCTACACCTTC. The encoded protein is CASSSLTGGHGYTF. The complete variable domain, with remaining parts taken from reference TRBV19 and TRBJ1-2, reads DGGITQSPKYLFRKEGQNVTLSCEQNLNHDAMYWYRQDPGQGLRLIYYSQIVNDFQKGDIAEGYSVSREKKESFPLTVTSAQKNPTAFYLCASSSLTGGHGYTFGSGTRLTVV.

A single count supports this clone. The chain's CDR3 is CASSSKGAKSTDTQYF. CDR3 nucleotide sequence: TGTGCCAGCAGCTCAAAGGGGGCCAAGAGCACAGATACGCAGTATTTT. This chain uses TRBV5-5 with TRBJ2-3; 7 positions match TRBD1. Germline V CDR1 and CDR2: SGHKS, YYEKEE (reference sequence). Germline trimming cut 3 bases from V and 0 bases from J; bases unmatched to any gene: 7. This CDR3 spans 16 amino acids. Supplemented by reference TRBV5-5 and TRBJ2-3, the full variable domain reads DAGVTQSPTHLIKTRGQQVTLRCSPISGHKSVSWYQQVLGQGPQFIFQYYEKEERGRGNFPDRFSARQFPNYSSELNVNALLLGDSALYLCASSSKGAKSTDTQYFGPGTRLTVL.

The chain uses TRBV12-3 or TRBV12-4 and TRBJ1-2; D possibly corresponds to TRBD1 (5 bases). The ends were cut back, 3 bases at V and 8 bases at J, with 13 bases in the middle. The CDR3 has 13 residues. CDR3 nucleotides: TGTGCCAGCAGTTTTTTAGGGGTGGGCGGCTACACCTTC. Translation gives CASSFLGVGGYTF.

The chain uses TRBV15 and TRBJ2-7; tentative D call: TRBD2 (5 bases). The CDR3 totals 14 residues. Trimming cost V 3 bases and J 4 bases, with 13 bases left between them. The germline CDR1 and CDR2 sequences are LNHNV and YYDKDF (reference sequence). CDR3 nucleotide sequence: TGTGCCACCAGCAGGACGGGGATCGCATACGAGCAGTACTTC. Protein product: CATSRTGIAYEQYF.

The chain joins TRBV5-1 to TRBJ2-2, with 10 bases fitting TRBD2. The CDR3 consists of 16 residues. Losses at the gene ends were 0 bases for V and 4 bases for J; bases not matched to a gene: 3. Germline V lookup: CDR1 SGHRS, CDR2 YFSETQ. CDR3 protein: CASSLVVAGGTGELFF. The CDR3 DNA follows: TGCGCCAGCAGCTTGGTCGTAGCGGGAGGCACCGGGGAGCTGTTTTTT.

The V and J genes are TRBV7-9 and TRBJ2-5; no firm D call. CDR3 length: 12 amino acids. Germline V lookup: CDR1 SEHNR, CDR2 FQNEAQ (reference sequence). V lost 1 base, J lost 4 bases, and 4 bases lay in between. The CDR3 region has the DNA TGTGCCAGCAGCTTAGTCTCAGAGACCCAGTACTTC. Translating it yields CASSLVSETQYF. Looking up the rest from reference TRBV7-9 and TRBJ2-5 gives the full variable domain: DTGVSQNPRHKITKRGQNVTFRCDPISEHNRLYWYRQTLGQGPEFLTYFQNEAQLEKSRLLSDRFSAERPKGSFSTLEIQRTEQGDSAMYLCASSLVSETQYFGPGTRLLVL.

CDR3: CASSFGGLNTGELFF. The CDR3 bases are TGTGCCAGCAGTTTTGGGGGACTGAACACCGGGGAGCTGTTTTTT. The rearrangement joins TRBV28 to TRBJ2-2; tentative D call: TRBD2 (6 bases). The CDR3 is 15 residues long. Germline CDR1 MDHEN, CDR2 SYDVKM. V was cut by 3 bases and J by 1 base, with 9 bases left in between.

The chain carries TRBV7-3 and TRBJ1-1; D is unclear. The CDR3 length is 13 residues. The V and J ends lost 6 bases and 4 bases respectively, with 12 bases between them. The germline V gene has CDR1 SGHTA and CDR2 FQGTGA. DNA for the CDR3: TGTGCCAGCAGTAGGCTCCCGGGCACTGAAGCTTTCTTT. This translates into CASSRLPGTEAFF.

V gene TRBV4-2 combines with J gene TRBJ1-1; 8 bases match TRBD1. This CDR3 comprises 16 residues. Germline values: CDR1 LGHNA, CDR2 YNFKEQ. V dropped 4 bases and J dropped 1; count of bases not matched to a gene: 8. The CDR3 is CASSPRLGQENTEAFF. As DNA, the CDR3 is TGTGCCAGCAGCCCCCGACTGGGACAGGAGAACACTGAAGCTTTCTTT.

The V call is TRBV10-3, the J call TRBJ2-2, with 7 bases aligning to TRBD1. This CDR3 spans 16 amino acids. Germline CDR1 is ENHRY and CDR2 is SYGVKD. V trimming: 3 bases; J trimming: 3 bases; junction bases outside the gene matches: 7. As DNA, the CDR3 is TGTGCCATCAGTGATTTAATCCAGGGGGACACCGGGGAGCTGTTTTTT. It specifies CAISDLIQGDTGELFF.

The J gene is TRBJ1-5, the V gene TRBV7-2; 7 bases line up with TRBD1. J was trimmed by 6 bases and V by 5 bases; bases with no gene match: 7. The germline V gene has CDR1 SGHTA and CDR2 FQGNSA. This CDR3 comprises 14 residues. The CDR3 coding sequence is TGTGCCAGCAGCACAGTCCAGGGGGGTCAGCCCCAGCATTTT. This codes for CASSTVQGGQPQHF.

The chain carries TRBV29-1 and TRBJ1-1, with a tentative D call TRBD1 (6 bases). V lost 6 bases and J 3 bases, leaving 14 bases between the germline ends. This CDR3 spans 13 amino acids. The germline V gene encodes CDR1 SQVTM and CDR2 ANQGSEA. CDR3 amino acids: CSVGVGGDTEAFF. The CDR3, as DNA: TGCAGCGTGGGCGTGGGGGGCGACACTGAAGCTTTCTTT.

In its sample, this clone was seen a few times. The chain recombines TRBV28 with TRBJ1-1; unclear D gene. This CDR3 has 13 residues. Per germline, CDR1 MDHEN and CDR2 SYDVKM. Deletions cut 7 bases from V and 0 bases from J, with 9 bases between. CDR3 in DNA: TGTGCCAGCACCGGAGGGTTGAACACTGAAGCTTTCTTT. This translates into CASTGGLNTEAFF.

The CDR3 sequence is CASITGTHGNTIYF. The CDR3 DNA sequence: TGTGCCAGTATTACCGGGACACACGGAAACACCATATATTTT. The chain is built from TRBV28 and TRBJ1-3; D perhaps matches TRBD1 (6 bases). The CDR3 loop spans 14 amino acids. Germline values: CDR1 MDHEN, CDR2 SYDVKM. The ends were cut back, 9 bases at V and 4 bases at J, with 16 bases in the middle.

CDR3 DNA: TGCGCCAGCAGCCAAGGCGGGGCCACTGAAGCTTTCTTT. Translation: CASSQGGATEAFF. The chain employs TRBV4-1 and TRBJ1-1, with D possibly being TRBD1 (5 bases). The CDR3 has 13 residues. V shed 1 base and J shed 4 bases, with 7 bases lying between them. Germline V gene sequence: CDR1 MGHRA, CDR2 YSYEKL.

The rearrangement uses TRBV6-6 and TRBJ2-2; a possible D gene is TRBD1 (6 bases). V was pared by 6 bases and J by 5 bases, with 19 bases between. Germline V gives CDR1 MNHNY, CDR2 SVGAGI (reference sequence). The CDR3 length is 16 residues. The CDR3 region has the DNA TGTGCCAGCAGCGCCGGAGGCAGGGGAAGGACCGGGGAGCTGTTTTTT. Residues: CASSAGGRGRTGELFF.

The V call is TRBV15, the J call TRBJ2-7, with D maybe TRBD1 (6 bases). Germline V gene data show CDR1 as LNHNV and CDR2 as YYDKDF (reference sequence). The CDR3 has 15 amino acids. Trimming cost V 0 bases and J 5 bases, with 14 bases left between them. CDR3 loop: CATSRDNNRVNEQYF. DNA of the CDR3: TGTGCCACCAGCAGAGATAACAACAGGGTCAACGAGCAGTACTTC.

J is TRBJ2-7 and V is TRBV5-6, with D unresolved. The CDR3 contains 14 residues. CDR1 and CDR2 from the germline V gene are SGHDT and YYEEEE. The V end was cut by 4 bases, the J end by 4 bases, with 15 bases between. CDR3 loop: CASSTGPLAYEQYF. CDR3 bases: TGTGCCAGCAGCACCGGACCTTTGGCATACGAGCAGTACTTC.

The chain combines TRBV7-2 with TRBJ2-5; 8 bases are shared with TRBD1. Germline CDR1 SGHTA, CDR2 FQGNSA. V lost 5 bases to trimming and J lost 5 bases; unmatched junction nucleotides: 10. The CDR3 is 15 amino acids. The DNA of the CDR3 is TGTGCCAGCAGCCTAGGGTTGACAGGGGTGGAGACCCAGTACTTC. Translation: CASSLGLTGVETQYF.

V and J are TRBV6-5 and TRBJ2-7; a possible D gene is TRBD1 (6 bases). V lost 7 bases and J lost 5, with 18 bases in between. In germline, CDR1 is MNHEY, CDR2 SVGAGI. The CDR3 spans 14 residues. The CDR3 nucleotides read TGTGCCAGCAAATTGGCAGGGGCCGGACACGAGCAGTACTTC. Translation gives CASKLAGAGHEQYF.

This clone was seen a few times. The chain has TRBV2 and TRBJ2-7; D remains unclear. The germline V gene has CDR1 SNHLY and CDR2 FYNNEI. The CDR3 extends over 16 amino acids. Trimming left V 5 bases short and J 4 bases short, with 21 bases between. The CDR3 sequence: CASSQTTGPPLYEQYF. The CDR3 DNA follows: TGTGCCAGCAGTCAGACCACGGGCCCTCCGCTTTACGAGCAGTACTTC.

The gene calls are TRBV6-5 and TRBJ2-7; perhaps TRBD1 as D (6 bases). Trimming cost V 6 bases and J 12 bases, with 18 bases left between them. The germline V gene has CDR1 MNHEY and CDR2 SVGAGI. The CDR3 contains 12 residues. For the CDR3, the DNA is TGTGCCAGCAGCCGGGACAAGACGTCCAGGTACTTC. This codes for CASSRDKTSRYF.

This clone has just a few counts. CDR3 sequence (DNA): TGTGCCAGCAGCGGGACAGGGAGATACGAGCAGTACTTC. Residues: CASSGTGRYEQYF. The chain is built from TRBV6-5 and TRBJ2-7, with TRBD1 matching 9 bases. Germline assignment: CDR1 MNHEY and CDR2 SVGAGI. The CDR3 spans 13 residues. J was trimmed by 4 bases and V by 6 bases; bases with no gene match: 4.

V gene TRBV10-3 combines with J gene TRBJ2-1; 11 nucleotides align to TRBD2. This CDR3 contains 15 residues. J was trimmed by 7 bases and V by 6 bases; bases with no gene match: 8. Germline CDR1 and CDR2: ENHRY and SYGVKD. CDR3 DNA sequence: TGTGCCATCAGCCCCACTAGCGGGGGCTGGAATGAGCAGTTCTTC. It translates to CAISPTSGGWNEQFF.

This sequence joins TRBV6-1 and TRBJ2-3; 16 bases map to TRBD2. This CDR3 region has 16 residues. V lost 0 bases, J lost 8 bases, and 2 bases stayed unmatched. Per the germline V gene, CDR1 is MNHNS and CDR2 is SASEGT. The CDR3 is CASSEAGLAGGVTQYF. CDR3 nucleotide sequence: TGTGCCAGCAGTGAAGCGGGACTAGCGGGGGGGGTTACGCAGTATTTT.